These 10 T cell receptor beta chains were all obtained from the same sample, sequenced in a study of T cells in Graves' hyperthyroidism and ophthalmopathy. RNA transcripts provided the source from which TCR beta CDR3 regions were amplified. HTBI primers were employed in a first-round RT-PCR of the TCR CDR3. TCRdb redid the calling of the multiplex PCR reads with MiXCR, one entry per CDR3 protein. Among some 550,000 distinct CDR3 sequences, approximately 15% were seen once, and the ten largest hold more than 3%. The sample taken for sequencing was blood. The receptors derive from a woman aged 35 to 49 with Graves' ophthalmopathy.

The rearrangement links TRBV5-1 to TRBJ2-1; 10 bases align to TRBD2. This CDR3 region has 18 residues. V lost 0 bases and J lost 0; bases outside the gene matches: 6. CDR1 is SGHRS and CDR2 is YFSETQ in the germline V gene. CDR3 in DNA: TGCGCCAGCAGCTTGGAAGGGAGCGGGAGGGTCTCCTACAATGAGCAGTTCTTC. This gives the protein CASSLEGSGRVSYNEQFF.

Many counts were recorded for this clonotype. The chain employs TRBV12-3 or TRBV12-4 and TRBJ2-3; D not certain. V dropped 5 bases and J dropped 7 bases, with 16 bases sitting between them. The CDR3 extends over 14 amino acids. The CDR3 sequence is CASSPMLEVYTQYF. The CDR3 region has the DNA TGTGCCAGCAGTCCCATGCTAGAAGTATATACGCAGTATTTT.

The chain couples TRBV5-1 to TRBJ2-7; 8 bases fit TRBD1. Germline V gene data show CDR1 as SGHRS and CDR2 as YFSETQ. V shed 0 bases, J shed 3 bases, and the junction held 8 bases outside the gene matches. The CDR3 runs 16 residues. This chain's CDR3 is CASSLEQGAGGYEQYF. As DNA, the CDR3 is TGCGCCAGCAGCTTGGAGCAGGGGGCTGGAGGCTACGAGCAGTACTTC.

V usage is TRBV3-1 and J usage is TRBJ2-1; 9 bases map to TRBD2. This CDR3 has 17 residues. J gave up 8 bases and V 4 bases, and 15 bases lay outside the gene matches. Looked up from germline, CDR1 is LGHDT and CDR2 is YNNKEL (reference sequence). CDR3 residues: CASSLTAGTSSWYEQFF. As DNA, the CDR3 is TGTGCCAGCAGCCTAACCGCCGGGACTAGCAGTTGGTATGAGCAGTTCTTC.

This clonotype was observed at least ten times. V and J are TRBV12-3 or TRBV12-4 and TRBJ2-7; a possible D gene is TRBD1 (5 bases). V dropped 2 bases and J dropped 3 bases, with 8 bases sitting between them. CDR3 length: 13 residues. The CDR3 nucleotides read TGTGCCAGCAGTTTAAGGACAAACTACGAGCAGTACTTC. It codes for CASSLRTNYEQYF.

In this sample, this clonotype turned up many times. V and J are TRBV7-9 and TRBJ2-5, with D maybe TRBD1 (5 bases). There are 15 residues in the CDR3. The germline V and J ends were trimmed by 4 bases and 1 base, with 13 bases remaining between them. Germline CDR1 reads SEHNR; CDR2 reads FQNEAQ (reference sequence). The CDR3: CASSSAQDSQETQYF. CDR3 coding DNA: TGTGCCAGCAGCTCGGCACAGGATTCCCAAGAGACCCAGTACTTC.

This clonotype appeared a few times. The chain couples TRBV5-1 to TRBJ2-7; TRBD2 is a possible D gene (5 bases). Germline loops: CDR1 SGHRS, CDR2 YFSETQ. This CDR3 contains 15 residues. Between the trimmed V and J ends, which lost 0 bases and 2 bases, there was a span of 12 bases. CDR3 region: CASSLVRGAPYEQYF. The CDR3 nucleotides read TGCGCCAGCAGCTTGGTTCGGGGTGCACCCTACGAGCAGTACTTC.

About this clonotype itself: A junction boundary mismatches the germline segment, possibly from a read error. The chain recombines TRBV18 with TRBJ2-7, with D maybe TRBD1 (6 bases). Germline assignment: CDR1 KGHSH and CDR2 LQKENI. CDR3 length: 14 amino acids. CDR3 protein: CASLPRQGSDEQYF. The CDR3 bases are TGTGCCAGCTTACCAAGGCAGGGGTCAGACGAGCAGTACTTC.

This clonotype was observed many times. The rearrangement uses TRBV20-1 and TRBJ2-7; 7 nucleotides align to TRBD1. The V and J ends lost 5 bases and 7 bases, in that order; junction bases with no gene match: 14. The CDR3 sequence is 14 residues long. Germline CDR1 is DFQATT and CDR2 is SNEGSKA (reference sequence). This CDR3 is CSAASGTAPSEQYF. The CDR3 nucleotides read TGCAGTGCTGCATCTGGGACAGCCCCTTCGGAGCAGTACTTC.

V is TRBV2 and J is TRBJ2-1; D call uncertain. Trimming took 7 bases from V and 10 from J, leaving 14 bases between them. CDR3 length: 12 residues. Germline-derived CDR1 and CDR2 are SNHLY and FYNNEI. In DNA form, the CDR3 reads TGTGCCAGCACCCTGATTGGACCAGAGCAGTTCTTC. Translated, it gives CASTLIGPEQFF.